Sequencing of this TCR beta chain was carried out in a study of regulatory T cells in long-lasting Graves disease. V lost 2 bases and J lost 4; bases outside the gene matches: 3. Germline V gene lookup returns CDR1 SGDLS and CDR2 YYNGEE. The CDR3 length is 15 residues. Building the TCR beta libraries relied on iRepertoire HTBI primers, and CDR3 regions underwent Arm-PCR. TCRdb re-derived calls from the multiplex PCR reads in MiXCR, one entry per CDR3 protein. This table holds about 340,000 distinct CDR3 sequences, around 20% found once. Study results and limitations: Favored usage of TRBV28, TRBJ1-2 and TRBJ2-5 was recorded in persistent disease.

Documented time point: persistent/refractory GD, antithyroid drugs over 5 years with positive TRAb. The TCR library was prepared using RNA isolated from PBMCs. Patients of an endocrinology department in Xi'an, China, were included. As concerns this clonotype: The antigen is not known.

This specimen consisted of peripheral blood mononuclear cells (PBMCs), obtained when the disease was refractory, from a patient treated with antithyroid drugs. The V gene is TRBV9, the J gene TRBJ2-3, with 11 bases matching TRBD2. This TCR was recovered from a female donor with Graves disease. The CDR3 reads CASSVTSGGSDTQYF. The CDR3 region has the DNA TGTGCCAGCAGCGTCACTAGCGGGGGTTCAGATACGCAGTATTTT.